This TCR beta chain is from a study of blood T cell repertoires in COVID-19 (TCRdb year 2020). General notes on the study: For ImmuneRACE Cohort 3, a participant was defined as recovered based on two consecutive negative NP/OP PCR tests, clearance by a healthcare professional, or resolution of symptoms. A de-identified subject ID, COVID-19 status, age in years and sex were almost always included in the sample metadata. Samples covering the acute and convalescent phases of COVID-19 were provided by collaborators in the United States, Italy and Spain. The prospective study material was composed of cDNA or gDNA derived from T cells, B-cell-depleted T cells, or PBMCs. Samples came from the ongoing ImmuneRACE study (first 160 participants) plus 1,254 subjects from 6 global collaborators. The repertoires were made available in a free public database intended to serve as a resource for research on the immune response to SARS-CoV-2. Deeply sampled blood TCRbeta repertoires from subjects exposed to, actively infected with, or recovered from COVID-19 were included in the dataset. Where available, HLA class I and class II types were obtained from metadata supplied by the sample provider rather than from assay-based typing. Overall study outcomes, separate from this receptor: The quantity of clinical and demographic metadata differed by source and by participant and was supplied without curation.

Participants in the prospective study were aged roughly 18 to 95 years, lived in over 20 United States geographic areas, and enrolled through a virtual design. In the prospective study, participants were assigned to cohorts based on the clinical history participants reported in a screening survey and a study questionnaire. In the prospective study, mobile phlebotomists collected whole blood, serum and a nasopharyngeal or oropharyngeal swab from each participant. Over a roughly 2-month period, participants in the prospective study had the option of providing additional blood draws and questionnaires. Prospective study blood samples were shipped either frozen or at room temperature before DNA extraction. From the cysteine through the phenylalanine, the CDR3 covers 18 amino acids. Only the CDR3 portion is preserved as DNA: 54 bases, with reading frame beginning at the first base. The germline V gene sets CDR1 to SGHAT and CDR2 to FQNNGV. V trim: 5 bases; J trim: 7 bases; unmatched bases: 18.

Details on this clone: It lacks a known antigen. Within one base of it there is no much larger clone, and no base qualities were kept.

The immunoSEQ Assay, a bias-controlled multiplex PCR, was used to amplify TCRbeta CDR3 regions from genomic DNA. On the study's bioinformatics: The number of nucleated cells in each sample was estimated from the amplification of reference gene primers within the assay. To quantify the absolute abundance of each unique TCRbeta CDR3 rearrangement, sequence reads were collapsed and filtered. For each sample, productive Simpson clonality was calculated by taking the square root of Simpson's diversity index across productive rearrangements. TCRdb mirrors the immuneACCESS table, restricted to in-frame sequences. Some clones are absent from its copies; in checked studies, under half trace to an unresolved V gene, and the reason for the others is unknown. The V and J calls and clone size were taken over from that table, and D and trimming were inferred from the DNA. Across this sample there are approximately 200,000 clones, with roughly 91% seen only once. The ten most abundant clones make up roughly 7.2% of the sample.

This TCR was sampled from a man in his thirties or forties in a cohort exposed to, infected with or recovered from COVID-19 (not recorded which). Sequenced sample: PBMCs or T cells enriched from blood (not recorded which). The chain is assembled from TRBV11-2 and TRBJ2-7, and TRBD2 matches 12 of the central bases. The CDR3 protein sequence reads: CASSRPRGASGRAGEQYF. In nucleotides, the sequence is TGTGCCAGCAGCCGACCCCGCGGCGCTAGCGGGAGGGCTGGAGAGCAGTACTTC.